The sequence of this T cell receptor (beta chain) was determined in a study of cytomegalovirus exposure and HLA in healthy donors. On this clone itself: The target antigen is unknown.

It was with 60 Vbeta and 13 Jbeta primers that the PCR ran. The data were produced by immunoSEQ multiplex PCR, yet TCRdb's version contains in-frame clones alone and is incomplete. The top ten hold under 5% of the sample, which has about 180,000 clones, about 83% seen once. General study results and limits: Later, an analysis showed that TCR beta chains associated with HLA were more clonally expanded than others that were equally common. What a later analysis showed was that several of the most significant clusters appeared linked to common viral pathogens.

Germline loops: CDR1 SEHNR, CDR2 FQNEAQ (reference sequence). J was trimmed by 4 bases and V by 3 bases; bases with no gene match: 2. CDR3 size: 13 residues. This clonotype was obtained from a girl aged 10 to 17 in good health and CMV-seropositive. What was sequenced was PBMCs. This chain connects TRBV7-9 to TRBJ1-1; TRBD1 aligns across 7 bases. The DNA for the CDR3 is TGTGCCAGCAGCTTCACAGGGGCCACTGAAGCTTTCTTT. This translates into CASSFTGATEAFF.